This T cell receptor (beta chain) was profiled in a study of vaccination and CD4 T cells after COVID-19. Cultured CD4+ T cells had their DNA profiled by the Oncomine TCR Beta short-read assay. TCRdb re-called the PCR reads with MiXCR, one entry per CDR3 protein. The sample contains roughly 1,600 distinct CDR3 sequences, about an eighth of which appear only once. This clonotype was counted only a few times. Antigen: not known. This sample's treatment: approximately nine-day PBMC culture with coronavirus spike peptide pools or control peptides (ViraFEST assay). CD4+ T-cell collection from the unexposed donor predated the COVID-19 pandemic (2011-2018). This CDR3 is 17 amino acids long. CDR1 and CDR2 from the germline V gene are SGHRS and YFSETQ. The trim removed 1 base at V and 8 bases at J, leaving 12 bases unmatched.

This sequence joins TRBV5-1 and TRBJ2-1; 10 bases agree with TRBD2. The source of this sequence is a human donor in good health. Sequencing input: CD4+ T cells from blood, cultured in vitro. CDR3 protein: CASSLPPSGRGGDEQFF. The CDR3 DNA is TGCGCCAGCAGCTTGCCCCCCAGCGGGAGGGGGGGGGATGAGCAGTTCTTC. The full variable domain, in which reference TRBV5-1 and TRBJ2-1 provide the parts outside the CDR3, is KAGVTQTPRYLIKTRGQQVTLSCSPISGHRSVSWYQQTPGQGLQFLFEYFSETQRNKGNFPGRFSGRQFSNSRSEMNVSTLELGDSALYLCASSLPPSGRGGDEQFFGPGTRLTVL.